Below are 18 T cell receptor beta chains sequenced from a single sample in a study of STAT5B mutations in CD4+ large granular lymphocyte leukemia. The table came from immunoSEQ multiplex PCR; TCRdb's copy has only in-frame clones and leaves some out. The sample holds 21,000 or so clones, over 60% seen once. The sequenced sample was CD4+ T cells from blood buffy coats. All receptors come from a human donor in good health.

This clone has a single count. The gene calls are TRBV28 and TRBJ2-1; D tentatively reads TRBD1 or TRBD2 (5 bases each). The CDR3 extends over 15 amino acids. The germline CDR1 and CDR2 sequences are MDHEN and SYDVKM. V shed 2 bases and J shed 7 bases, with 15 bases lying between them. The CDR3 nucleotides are TGTGCCAGCAGTTTACGGGGCGGCCAGGGAAATGAGCAGTTCTTC. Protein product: CASSLRGGQGNEQFF.

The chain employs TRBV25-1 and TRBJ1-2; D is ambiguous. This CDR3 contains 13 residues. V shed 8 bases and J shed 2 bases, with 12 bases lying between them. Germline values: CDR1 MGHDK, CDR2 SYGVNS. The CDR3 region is CASPEPENYGYTF. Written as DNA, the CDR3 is TGTGCCAGCCCCGAACCGGAGAACTATGGCTACACCTTC.

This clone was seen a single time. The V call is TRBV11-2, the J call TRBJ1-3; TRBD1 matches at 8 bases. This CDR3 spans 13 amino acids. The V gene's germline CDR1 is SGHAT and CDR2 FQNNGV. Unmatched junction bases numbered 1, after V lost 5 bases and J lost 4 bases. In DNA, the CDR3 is TGTGCCAGCAGCCGGGACAGGGGAAACACCATATATTTT. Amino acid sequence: CASSRDRGNTIYF.

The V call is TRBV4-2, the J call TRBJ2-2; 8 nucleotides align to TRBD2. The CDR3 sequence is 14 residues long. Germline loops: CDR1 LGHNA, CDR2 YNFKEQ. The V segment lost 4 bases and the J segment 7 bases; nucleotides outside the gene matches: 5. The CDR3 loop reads CASSPRGGNGELFF. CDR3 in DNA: TGTGCCAGCAGCCCCCGGGGGGGGAACGGGGAGCTGTTTTTT.

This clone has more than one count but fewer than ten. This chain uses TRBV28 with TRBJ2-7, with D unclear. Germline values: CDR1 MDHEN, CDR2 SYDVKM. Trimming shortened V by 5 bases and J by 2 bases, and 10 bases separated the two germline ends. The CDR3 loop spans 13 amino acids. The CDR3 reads CASSLDTPYEQYF. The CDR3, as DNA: TGTGCCAGCAGTCTAGACACCCCCTACGAGCAGTACTTC. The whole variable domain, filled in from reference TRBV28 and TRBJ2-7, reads DVKVTQSSRYLVKRTGEKVFLECVQDMDHENMFWYRQDPGLGLRLIYFSYDVKMKEKGDIPEGYSVSREKKERFSLILESASTNQTSMYLCASSLDTPYEQYFGPGTRLTVT.

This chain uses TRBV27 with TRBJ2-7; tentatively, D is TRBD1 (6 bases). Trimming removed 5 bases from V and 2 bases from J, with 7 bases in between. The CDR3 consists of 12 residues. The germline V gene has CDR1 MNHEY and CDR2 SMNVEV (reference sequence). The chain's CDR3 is CASSNRAYEQYF. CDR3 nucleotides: TGTGCCAGCAGTAACAGGGCCTACGAGCAGTACTTC.

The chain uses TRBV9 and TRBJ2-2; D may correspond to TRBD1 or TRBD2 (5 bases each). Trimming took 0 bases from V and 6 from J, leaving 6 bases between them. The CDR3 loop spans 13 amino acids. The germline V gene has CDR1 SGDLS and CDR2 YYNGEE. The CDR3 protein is CASSVGGAGELFF. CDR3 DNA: TGTGCCAGCAGCGTAGGAGGGGCCGGGGAGCTGTTTTTT.

CDR3 loop: CASSFFSGMQETQYF. CDR3 coding DNA: TGTGCCAGCAGTTTCTTTAGCGGGATGCAAGAGACCCAGTACTTC. The chain employs TRBV27 and TRBJ2-5; 8 nucleotides align to TRBD2. The CDR3 has 15 residues. V shed 3 bases, J shed 2 bases, and the junction held 5 bases outside the gene matches. Germline V lookup: CDR1 MNHEY, CDR2 SMNVEV (reference sequence).

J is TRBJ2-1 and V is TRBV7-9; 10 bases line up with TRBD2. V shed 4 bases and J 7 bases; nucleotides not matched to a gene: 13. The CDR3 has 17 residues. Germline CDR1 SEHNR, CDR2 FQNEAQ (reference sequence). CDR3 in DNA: TGTGCCAGCAGCTCCCGCGAGCGGGAGGGCCTAAGGAATGAGCAGTTCTTC. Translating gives CASSSREREGLRNEQFF.

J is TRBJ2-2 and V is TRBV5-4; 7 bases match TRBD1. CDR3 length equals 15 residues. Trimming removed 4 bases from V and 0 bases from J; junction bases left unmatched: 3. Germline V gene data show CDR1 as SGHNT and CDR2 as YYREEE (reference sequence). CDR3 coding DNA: TGTGCCAGCAGCCTGGGACAGACGAACACCGGGGAGCTGTTTTTT. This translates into CASSLGQTNTGELFF.

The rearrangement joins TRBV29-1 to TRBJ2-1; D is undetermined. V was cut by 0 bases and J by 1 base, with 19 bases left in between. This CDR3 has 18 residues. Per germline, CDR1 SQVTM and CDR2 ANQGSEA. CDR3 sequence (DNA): TGCAGCGTTGAAGATTCCTCCCTAATGCGATGGTCCTACAATGAGCAGTTCTTC. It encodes CSVEDSSLMRWSYNEQFF.

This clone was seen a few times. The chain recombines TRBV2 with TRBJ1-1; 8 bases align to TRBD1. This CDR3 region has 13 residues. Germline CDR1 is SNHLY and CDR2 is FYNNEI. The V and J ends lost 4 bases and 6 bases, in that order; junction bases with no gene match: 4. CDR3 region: CASSVQGEAEAFF. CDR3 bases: TGTGCCAGCAGTGTACAGGGGGAAGCTGAAGCTTTCTTT.

As DNA, the CDR3 is TGCGCCAGCAGCTTTATAGCGGGGAACACCGGGGAGCTGTTTTTT. This translates into CASSFIAGNTGELFF. The genes are TRBV5-1 and TRBJ2-2; 7 bases are shared with TRBD2. This CDR3 contains 15 residues. CDR1 is SGHRS and CDR2 is YFSETQ in the germline V gene. The trim removed 2 bases at V and 1 base at J, leaving 2 bases unmatched.

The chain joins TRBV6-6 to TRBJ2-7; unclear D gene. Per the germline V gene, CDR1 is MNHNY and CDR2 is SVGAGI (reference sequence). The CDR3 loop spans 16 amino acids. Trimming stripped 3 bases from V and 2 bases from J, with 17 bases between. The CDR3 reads CASSYRAGTRTYEQYF. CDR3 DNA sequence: TGTGCCAGCAGTTATCGGGCAGGCACCCGCACCTACGAGCAGTACTTC.

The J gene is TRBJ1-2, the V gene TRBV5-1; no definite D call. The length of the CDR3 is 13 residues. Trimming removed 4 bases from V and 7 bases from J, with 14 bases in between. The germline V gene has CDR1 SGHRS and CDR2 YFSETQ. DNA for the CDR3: TGCGCCAGCAGCACGGACCCAGGACTTGGCTACACCTTC. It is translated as CASSTDPGLGYTF.

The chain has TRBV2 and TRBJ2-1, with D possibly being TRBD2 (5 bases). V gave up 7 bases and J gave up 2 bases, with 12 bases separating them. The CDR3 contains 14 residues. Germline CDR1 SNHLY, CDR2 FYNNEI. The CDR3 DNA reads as TGTGCCAGCACCAGCGGCGATGCCTACAATGAGCAGTTCTTC. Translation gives CASTSGDAYNEQFF.

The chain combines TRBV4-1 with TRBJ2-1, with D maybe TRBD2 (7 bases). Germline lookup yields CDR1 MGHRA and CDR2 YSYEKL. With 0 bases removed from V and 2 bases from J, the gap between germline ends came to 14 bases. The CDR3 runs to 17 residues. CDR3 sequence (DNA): TGCGCCAGCAGCCAAGAGGGGGGCGGGAGTGCCTACAATGAGCAGTTCTTC. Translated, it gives CASSQEGGGSAYNEQFF.

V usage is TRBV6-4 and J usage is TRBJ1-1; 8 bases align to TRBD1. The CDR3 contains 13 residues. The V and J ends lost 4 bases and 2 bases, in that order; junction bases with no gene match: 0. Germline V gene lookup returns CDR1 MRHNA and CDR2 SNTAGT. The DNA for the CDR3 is TGTGCCAGCAGTGCAGGGGGCAACACTGAAGCTTTCTTT. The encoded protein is CASSAGGNTEAFF.